The 25 T cell receptor beta chains below all came from one sample that was sequenced in a study of metastatic and nonmetastatic thyroid tumors. Thyroid surgery had not been preceded by any treatment in any patient. From the PCR reads, TCRdb re-called clones with MiXCR. The sample yields 35,000 to 55,000 clones, roughly a quarter seen once. The sequenced material came from blood. The receptors stem from a male donor with papillary thyroid cancer or a benign thyroid nodule (not recorded which). Some clones in this sample may be carry-over from other donors' samples.

This clone occurred many times. The chain recombines TRBV20-1 with TRBJ2-3; perhaps TRBD2 as D (5 bases). Between the trimmed V and J ends, which lost 0 bases and 2 bases, there was a span of 12 bases. The V gene's germline CDR1 is DFQATT and CDR2 SNEGSKA (reference sequence). CDR3 length equals 15 residues. The CDR3: CSARDGASHTDTQYF. The CDR3 DNA is TGCAGTGCTAGAGATGGCGCTAGCCACACAGATACGCAGTATTTT.

Only one count was recorded for this clone. The CDR3: CASSLRTGSYNEQFF. In nucleotides, the CDR3 is TGCGCCAGCAGCTTGCGGACGGGCTCCTACAATGAGCAGTTCTTC. V and J are TRBV5-1 and TRBJ2-1; D not certain. The CDR3 is 15 amino acids. CDR1 SGHRS and CDR2 YFSETQ come from the germline V gene. V was trimmed by 1 base and J by 0 bases, leaving 8 bases between them. The complete variable domain, with remaining parts taken from reference TRBV5-1 and TRBJ2-1, reads KAGVTQTPRYLIKTRGQQVTLSCSPISGHRSVSWYQQTPGQGLQFLFEYFSETQRNKGNFPGRFSGRQFSNSRSEMNVSTLELGDSALYLCASSLRTGSYNEQFFGPGTRLTVL.

J is TRBJ1-6 and V is TRBV20-1; TRBD1 might be the D (5 bases). Per the germline V gene, CDR1 is DFQATT and CDR2 is SNEGSKA (reference sequence). Between the trimmed V and J ends, which lost 3 bases and 9 bases, there was a span of 15 bases. This CDR3 is built from 14 residues. CDR3: CSARESARGSPLHF. Here the CDR3 DNA reads TGCAGTGCTAGGGAGTCCGCAAGGGGTTCACCCCTCCACTTT.

This clone was counted once. The V and J genes are TRBV5-1 and TRBJ1-1; unclear D gene. V was shortened by 1 base and J by 1 base, with 8 bases between the two germline ends. The CDR3 loop spans 14 amino acids. Germline V lookup: CDR1 SGHRS, CDR2 YFSETQ. The CDR3 DNA reads as TGCGCCAGCAGCTTGCTCACTACGAACACTGAAGCTTTCTTT. This sequence encodes CASSLLTTNTEAFF.

The chain's CDR3 is CASSSLDAGCYEQYF. The CDR3, as DNA: TGTGCCAGCAGTTCTCTAGATGCAGGGTGCTACGAGCAGTACTTC. The chain carries TRBV6-5 and TRBJ2-7, with D possibly TRBD1 on 5 matching bases. Germline V gene data show CDR1 as MNHEY and CDR2 as SVGAGI. V lost 4 bases and J 3 bases, leaving 16 bases between the germline ends. This CDR3 contains 15 residues.

This clone was seen a few times. V and J are TRBV27 and TRBJ1-4; D is possibly TRBD1 (6 bases). Trimming removed 3 bases from V and 8 bases from J, with 13 bases in between. Germline CDR1 is MNHEY and CDR2 is SMNVEV (reference sequence). The CDR3 contains 14 residues. The CDR3, as DNA: TGTGCCAGCAGTTTGATGACAGGACACGAAAAACTGTTTTTT. It is translated as CASSLMTGHEKLFF.

This clone was seen a handful of times. The chain combines TRBV29-1 with TRBJ2-1; perhaps TRBD1 as D (6 bases). This CDR3 comprises 14 residues. V was clipped by 7 bases and J by 0 bases, with 13 bases between them. Germline values: CDR1 SQVTM, CDR2 ANQGSEA. Here the CDR3 DNA reads TGCAGCGCCCCTCAGGGGAGCTCCTACAATGAGCAGTTCTTC. This sequence encodes CSAPQGSSYNEQFF.

This clone was seen at least ten times. V is TRBV9 and J is TRBJ2-6, with TRBD1 as a possible D gene (5 bases). The CDR3 is 15 amino acids. Germline V CDR1 and CDR2: SGDLS, YYNGEE. V was cut by 4 bases and J by 2 bases, with 10 bases left in between. Written as DNA, the CDR3 is TGTGCCAGCAGCTCCCAGGGAACTGGGGCCAACGTCCTGACTTTC. Its protein is CASSSQGTGANVLTF. Full variable domain (remainder filled in from reference TRBV9 and TRBJ2-6): DSGVTQTPKHLITATGQRVTLRCSPRSGDLSVYWYQQSLDQGLQFLIQYYNGEERAKGNILERFSAQQFPDLHSELNLSSLELGDSALYFCASSSQGTGANVLTFGAGSRLTVL.

The J gene is TRBJ2-7, the V gene TRBV20-1, with 7 bases matching TRBD1. The trim removed 7 bases at V and 0 bases at J, leaving 6 bases unmatched. Germline CDR1 reads DFQATT; CDR2 reads SNEGSKA (reference sequence). The CDR3 is 13 amino acids. The CDR3 spells CSVSGQVSYEQYF. As DNA, the CDR3 is TGCAGTGTCAGCGGACAGGTCTCCTACGAGCAGTACTTC.

At least ten counts were recorded for this clone. The J gene is TRBJ1-4, the V gene TRBV12-3 or TRBV12-4, with no clear D. V was trimmed by 3 bases and J by 0 bases, leaving 5 bases between them. The CDR3 contains 14 residues. The CDR3 DNA sequence: TGTGCCAGCAGTTTGAGATCAACTAATGAAAAACTGTTTTTT. Its protein product is CASSLRSTNEKLFF.

The chain combines TRBV5-1 with TRBJ2-1, with 7 bases aligning to TRBD2. The length of the CDR3 is 14 residues. J gave up 2 bases and V 7 bases, and 6 bases lay outside the gene matches. Per the germline V gene, CDR1 is SGHRS and CDR2 is YFSETQ. CDR3 coding DNA: TGCGCCAGCCGCGTAGCGGGCCCCTACAATGAGCAGTTCTTC. It is translated as CASRVAGPYNEQFF. The whole variable domain, remainder taken from reference TRBV5-1 and TRBJ2-1, is KAGVTQTPRYLIKTRGQQVTLSCSPISGHRSVSWYQQTPGQGLQFLFEYFSETQRNKGNFPGRFSGRQFSNSRSEMNVSTLELGDSALYLCASRVAGPYNEQFFGPGTRLTVL.

The chain employs TRBV9 and TRBJ1-2, with 7 positions matching TRBD1. The V segment lost 4 bases and the J segment 5 bases; nucleotides outside the gene matches: 11. The CDR3 sequence is 15 residues long. Germline CDR1 SGDLS, CDR2 YYNGEE. The CDR3 DNA reads as TGTGCCAGCAGCCTACCATTGAGCAGGGGGTATGGCTACACCTTC. Residues: CASSLPLSRGYGYTF.

The genes are TRBV12-3 or TRBV12-4 and TRBJ2-2, with 7 bases matching TRBD2. The CDR3 is 15 amino acids. The V gene end was trimmed by 4 bases and the J gene end by 9 bases; junction bases not matched to a gene: 11. The chain's CDR3 is CASSSRLAGSWELFF. CDR3 coding DNA: TGTGCCAGCAGTTCGAGACTAGCAGGGTCCTGGGAGCTGTTTTTT.

This chain uses TRBV12-3 or TRBV12-4 with TRBJ2-1, with 13 bases lining up with TRBD2. This CDR3 has 16 residues. The V segment lost 6 bases and the J segment 6 bases; nucleotides outside the gene matches: 8. Here the CDR3 DNA reads TGTGCCAGCAGGGAGACTAGCGGGAGGCCGGTCAATGAGCAGTTCTTC. Protein: CASRETSGRPVNEQFF.

The chain couples TRBV9 to TRBJ2-3, with 11 bases fitting TRBD2. J was trimmed by 2 bases and V by 4 bases; bases with no gene match: 9. This CDR3 region has 17 residues. The germline V gene encodes CDR1 SGDLS and CDR2 YYNGEE. CDR3 nucleotide sequence: TGTGCCAGCAGCCCACGAGGGACTAGCGGTCCCACAGATACGCAGTATTTT. Its protein product is CASSPRGTSGPTDTQYF.

The rearrangement uses TRBV28 and TRBJ2-7; D is unresolved. The germline CDR1 and CDR2 sequences are MDHEN and SYDVKM. V dropped 7 bases and J dropped 1 base, with 11 bases sitting between them. The CDR3 extends over 13 amino acids. Here the CDR3 DNA reads TGTGCCAGCAAGTTCCCCCGGTCCTACGAGCAGTACTTC. Translated, it gives CASKFPRSYEQYF.

The chain has TRBV5-5 and TRBJ2-2, with D perhaps being TRBD1 or TRBD2 (5 bases each). In germline, CDR1 is SGHKS, CDR2 YYEKEE (reference sequence). The V gene lost 4 bases and the J gene lost 3 bases, with 16 bases spanning the gap. The CDR3 loop spans 16 amino acids. CDR3 coding DNA: TGTGCCAGCAGCGGGGACCCAAAGCGGCACACCGGGGAGCTGTTTTTT. Protein: CASSGDPKRHTGELFF.

This clone is classed as medium-sized (0.01 to 0.1%). The chain is built from TRBV19 and TRBJ2-7; TRBD2 aligns across 8 bases. CDR3 length: 14 residues. V was clipped by 4 bases and J by 2 bases; unmatched bases: 4. CDR1 is LNHDA, CDR2 SQIVND, per germline (reference sequence). The CDR3 here is CASSTSGGPYEQYF. The DNA for the CDR3 is TGTGCCAGTAGTACGTCGGGAGGGCCCTACGAGCAGTACTTC.

A few counts support this clone. The rearrangement uses TRBV28 and TRBJ1-5; D is perhaps TRBD1 (5 bases). V was clipped by 5 bases and J by 2 bases, with 22 bases between them. CDR1 and CDR2 (germline): MDHEN, SYDVKM. CDR3 size: 18 residues. The CDR3 DNA follows: TGTGCCAGCAGTCCATCGACAGACCAGTTATTCGGCAATCAGCCCCAGCATTTT. Translated: CASSPSTDQLFGNQPQHF.

This clone was counted at least ten times. The chain employs TRBV5-1 and TRBJ2-5; D is unclear. In germline, CDR1 is SGHRS, CDR2 YFSETQ. The CDR3 consists of 14 residues. Trimming shortened V by 0 bases and J by 2 bases, and 8 bases separated the two germline ends. In DNA, the CDR3 is TGCGCCAGCAGCTTGGACATCCCACAAGAGACCCAGTACTTC. Amino acids: CASSLDIPQETQYF.

In nucleotides, the CDR3 is TGCGCCAGCAGCCAAGATGACCTAGCGGGGGTCTACGAGCAGTACTTC. This sequence encodes CASSQDDLAGVYEQYF. This chain links TRBV4-1 with TRBJ2-7, with 10 nucleotides matching TRBD2. The ends lost 0 bases at V and 3 bases at J; junction bases unmatched: 5. CDR3 length equals 16 residues. Germline V gene data show CDR1 as MGHRA and CDR2 as YSYEKL.

This clone was seen repeatedly, ten times or more. A much larger clone sits a single nucleotide away, making a read error possible. The genes are TRBV6-1 and TRBJ1-4, with 10 bases fitting TRBD1. The CDR3 sequence is 16 residues long. The germline CDR1 and CDR2 sequences are MNHNS and SASEGT. The CDR3 DNA reads as TGTGCCAGCAGTTCCCGTACCGGACAGGGGGATGAAAAACTGCTTTTT. Translated: CASSSRTGQGDEKLLF.

The table lists this clone with a few counts. Mismatch with germline at one junction end may stem from a read error. CDR3: CACLRRAINSPLHF. The CDR3 region has the DNA TGTGCCTGCCTAAGGAGAGCAATTAATTCACCCCTTCACTTT. The chain combines TRBV28 with TRBJ1-6; no definite D call. Germline assignment: CDR1 MDHEN and CDR2 SYDVKM. The CDR3 runs to 14 residues.

V gene TRBV20-1 combines with J gene TRBJ1-1; possible D gene TRBD1, 5 bases. The CDR3 spans 12 residues. Trimming shortened V by 6 bases and J by 1 base, and 9 bases separated the two germline ends. Germline CDR1 reads DFQATT; CDR2 reads SNEGSKA (reference sequence). CDR3 sequence reads: CSANRPNTEAFF. As DNA, the CDR3 is TGCAGTGCAAACAGGCCGAACACTGAAGCTTTCTTT.

This clone was counted ten times or more. The CDR3 here is CASSIGVGGVSFYGYTF. CDR3 nucleotides: TGTGCCAGTAGTATAGGCGTGGGGGGGGTTAGTTTCTATGGCTACACCTTC. The genes are TRBV19 and TRBJ1-2, with D perhaps TRBD1 (5 bases). This CDR3 has 17 residues. Germline V gene sequence: CDR1 LNHDA, CDR2 SQIVND (reference sequence). V was clipped by 1 base and J by 4 bases, with 19 bases between them. Using reference TRBV19 and TRBJ1-2 for the parts outside the CDR3, the full variable domain is DGGITQSPKYLFRKEGQNVTLSCEQNLNHDAMYWYRQDPGQGLRLIYYSQIVNDFQKGDIAEGYSVSREKKESFPLTVTSAQKNPTAFYLCASSIGVGGVSFYGYTFGSGTRLTVV.